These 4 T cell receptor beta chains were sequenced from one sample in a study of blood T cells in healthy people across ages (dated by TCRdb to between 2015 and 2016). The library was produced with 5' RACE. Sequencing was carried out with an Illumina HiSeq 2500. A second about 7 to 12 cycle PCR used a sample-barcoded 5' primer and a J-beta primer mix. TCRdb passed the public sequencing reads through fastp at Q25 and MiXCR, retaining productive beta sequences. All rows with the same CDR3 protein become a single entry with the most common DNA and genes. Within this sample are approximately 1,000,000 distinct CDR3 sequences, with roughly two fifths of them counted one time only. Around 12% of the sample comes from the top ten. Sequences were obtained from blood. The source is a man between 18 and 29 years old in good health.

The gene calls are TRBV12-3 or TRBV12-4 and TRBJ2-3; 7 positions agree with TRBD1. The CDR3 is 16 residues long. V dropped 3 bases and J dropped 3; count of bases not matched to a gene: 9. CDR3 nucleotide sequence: TGTGCCAGCAGTTTTTCCTGCACAGGGGAAACAGATACGCAGTATTTT. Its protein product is CASSFSCTGETDTQYF.

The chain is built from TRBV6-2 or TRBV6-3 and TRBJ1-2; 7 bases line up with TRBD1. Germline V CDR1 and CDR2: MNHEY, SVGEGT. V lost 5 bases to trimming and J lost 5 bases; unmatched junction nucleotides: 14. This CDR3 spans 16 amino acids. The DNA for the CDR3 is TGTGCCAGCAGTCCTCTGTCCGGGACAGTGTTATATGGCTACACCTTC. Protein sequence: CASSPLSGTVLYGYTF.

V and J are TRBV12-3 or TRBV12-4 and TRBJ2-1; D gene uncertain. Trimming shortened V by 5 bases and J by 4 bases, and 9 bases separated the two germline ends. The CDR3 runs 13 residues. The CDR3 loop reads CASSARNYNEQFF. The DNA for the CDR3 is TGTGCCAGCAGTGCCCGGAATTACAATGAGCAGTTCTTC.

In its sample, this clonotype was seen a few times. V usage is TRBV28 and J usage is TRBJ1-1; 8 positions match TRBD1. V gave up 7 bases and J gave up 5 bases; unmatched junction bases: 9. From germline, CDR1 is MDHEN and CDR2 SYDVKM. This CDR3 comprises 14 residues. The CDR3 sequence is CASTPDRVGTEAFF. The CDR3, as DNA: TGTGCCAGCACCCCGGACAGGGTGGGTACTGAAGCTTTCTTT.